These 26 T cell receptor beta chains were all obtained from the same sample, sequenced in a study of blood T cell repertoires in COVID-19. Here immunoSEQ multiplex PCR was the method, and the copy in TCRdb shows in-frame clones only, minus some. This table has about 62,000 clones, 75% to 90% appearing once. Sequencing was done on a sample of peripheral blood. Receptor source: a woman in her fifties or sixties with COVID-19, enrolled during active disease.

This chain links TRBV6-5 with TRBJ1-2; 7 bases line up with TRBD1. The V and J ends lost 6 bases and 11 bases, in that order; junction bases with no gene match: 6. The CDR3 length is 11 residues. In germline, CDR1 is MNHEY, CDR2 SVGAGI. CDR3 DNA: TGTGCCAGCAGAAAGGACAGGTCTTACACCTTC. Translated: CASRKDRSYTF.

The chain uses TRBV2 and TRBJ2-7; TRBD1 matches at 10 bases. This CDR3 is 15 amino acids long. Trimming took 5 bases from V and 6 from J; bases not matched to a gene: 10. Germline lookup yields CDR1 SNHLY and CDR2 FYNNEI. The CDR3 DNA is TGTGCCAGCAGTACTACCGGACAGGGGGTATCCGAGCAGTACTTC. Amino acid sequence: CASSTTGQGVSEQYF.

CDR3 DNA: TGTGCCAGCAGCTTGTGGGGCGAGAGCTGGAGGAACACTGAAGCTTTCTTT. This gives the protein CASSLWGESWRNTEAFF. The rearrangement joins TRBV5-4 to TRBJ1-1; the D gene is possibly TRBD1 (5 bases). This CDR3 region has 17 residues. Deletions cut 1 base from V and 1 base from J, with 17 bases between. Germline V gene data show CDR1 as SGHNT and CDR2 as YYREEE (reference sequence). Full variable domain (rest looked up from reference TRBV5-4 and TRBJ1-1): ETGVTQSPTHLIKTRGQQVTLRCSSQSGHNTVSWYQQALGQGPQFIFQYYREEENGRGNFPPRFSGLQFPNYSSELNVNALELDDSALYLCASSLWGESWRNTEAFFGQGTRLTVV.

The J gene is TRBJ2-7, the V gene TRBV6-5; TRBD2 is a possible D gene (6 bases). The CDR3 runs 13 residues. The germline V gene has CDR1 MNHEY and CDR2 SVGAGI. V lost 6 bases and J lost 3, with 12 bases in between. In DNA form, the CDR3 reads TGTGCCAGCAGCCAGGGACTGATCTACGAGCAGTACTTC. Amino acid sequence: CASSQGLIYEQYF.

The genes are TRBV11-2 and TRBJ2-2, with 16 bases aligning to TRBD2. Germline CDR1 SGHAT, CDR2 FQNNGV. The CDR3 loop spans 18 amino acids. Trimming took 5 bases from V and 4 from J; bases not matched to a gene: 7. This chain's CDR3 is CASSQGLAGGPATGELFF. The CDR3, as DNA: TGTGCCAGCAGCCAGGGACTAGCGGGAGGGCCGGCCACCGGGGAGCTGTTTTTT.

V is TRBV12-3 or TRBV12-4 and J is TRBJ1-2, with 10 bases that match TRBD1. The CDR3 is 13 amino acids. V lost 8 bases, J lost 7 bases, and 7 bases stayed unmatched. The CDR3 DNA reads as TGTGCCAGCTCAAGACAGGGGGCTTTTGGCTACACCTTC. It is translated as CASSRQGAFGYTF.

V is TRBV5-1 and J is TRBJ2-5; possible D gene TRBD1, 5 bases. This CDR3 comprises 13 residues. V lost 4 bases to trimming and J lost 2 bases, with 9 bases between them. The germline V gene has CDR1 SGHRS and CDR2 YFSETQ. Written as DNA, the CDR3 is TGCGCCAGCAGCAGGGCAGGGCAAGAGACCCAGTACTTC. Its translation is CASSRAGQETQYF.

The chain has TRBV19 and TRBJ2-1, with 10 bases lining up with TRBD1. This CDR3 comprises 16 residues. Per the germline V gene, CDR1 is LNHDA and CDR2 is SQIVND (reference sequence). Trimming cost V 4 bases and J 7 bases; bases outside gene matches: 10. The CDR3 DNA is TGTGCCAGTAGTACTTTGACAGGGGGCGCCCAGAATGAGCAGTTCTTC. As protein: CASSTLTGGAQNEQFF.

The genes are TRBV4-1 and TRBJ1-4; 10 bases align to TRBD1. CDR1 MGHRA and CDR2 YSYEKL come from the germline V gene. The trim removed 6 bases at V and 7 bases at J, leaving 26 bases unmatched. This CDR3 region has 21 residues. The CDR3 bases are TGCGCCAGCAGTCTCATCTTTTTACCCCGGGACAGGGGTGCTTTGAGTGAAAAACTGTTTTTT. Its translation is CASSLIFLPRDRGALSEKLFF.

J is TRBJ2-1 and V is TRBV6-2 or TRBV6-3, with 7 bases matching TRBD1. Trimming cost V 5 bases and J 5 bases; bases outside gene matches: 9. This CDR3 has 15 residues. Looked up from germline, CDR1 is MNHEY and CDR2 is SVGEGT. CDR3 nucleotides: TGTGCCAGCAGTCCCCGGGACAGAGAAAACAATGAGCAGTTCTTC. Protein sequence: CASSPRDRENNEQFF.

The chain links TRBV3-1 (or the pseudogene TRBV3-2) to TRBJ1-6; possible D gene TRBD1, 5 bases. V lost 4 bases and J lost 6, with 10 bases in between. CDR3 length equals 14 residues. Per germline, CDR1 LGHDT and CDR2 YNNKEL (reference sequence). The DNA of the CDR3 is TGTGCCAGCAGCCCCCGGGGGGGTAATTCACCCCTCCACTTT. Amino acids: CASSPRGGNSPLHF.

The genes are TRBV7-9 and TRBJ2-7; TRBD1 agrees at 11 bases. CDR3 length equals 16 residues. CDR1 and CDR2 (germline): SEHNR, FQNEAQ (reference sequence). The trim removed 4 bases at V and 3 bases at J, leaving 8 bases unmatched. Here the CDR3 reads CASSSGQGVLYYEQYF. The CDR3 DNA reads TGTGCCAGCAGCTCGGGACAGGGGGTCCTCTACTACGAGCAGTACTTC.

V is TRBV5-1 and J is TRBJ2-1; tentatively, D is TRBD1 (6 bases). CDR3 size: 16 residues. V was clipped by 0 bases and J by 0 bases, with 10 bases between them. Per the germline V gene, CDR1 is SGHRS and CDR2 is YFSETQ. The CDR3 loop is CASSLGTGSSYNEQFF. The DNA for the CDR3 is TGCGCCAGCAGCTTGGGAACAGGGAGCTCCTACAATGAGCAGTTCTTC.

V usage is TRBV7-2 and J usage is TRBJ1-1, with 7 bases aligning to TRBD1. This CDR3 is 14 amino acids long. Trimming at V came to 4 bases and at J to 3 bases, leaving 5 bases not matched to a gene. Germline assignment: CDR1 SGHTA and CDR2 FQGNSA. CDR3 DNA sequence: TGTGCCAGCAGCTCGCACAGGGGTTACACTGAAGCTTTCTTT. Residues: CASSSHRGYTEAFF.

This clone was detected only once. The chain combines TRBV10-2 with TRBJ1-1, with D possibly matching TRBD1 (6 bases). The ends were cut back, 5 bases at V and 0 bases at J, with 7 bases in the middle. CDR3 length: 13 amino acids. Germline assignment: CDR1 WSHSY and CDR2 SAAADI. As DNA, the CDR3 is TGCGCCAGCAGTCGGACAGTGAACACTGAAGCTTTCTTT. Amino acid sequence: CASSRTVNTEAFF.

The genes are TRBV5-5 and TRBJ2-2; 7 bases are shared with TRBD2. The trim removed 4 bases at V and 5 bases at J, leaving 8 bases unmatched. The CDR3 is 15 residues long. In germline, CDR1 is SGHKS, CDR2 YYEKEE (reference sequence). The CDR3 protein is CASSLSGSRTGELFF. In DNA, the CDR3 is TGTGCCAGCAGCCTTAGCGGGTCAAGGACCGGGGAGCTGTTTTTT.

This rearrangement joins TRBV5-1 to TRBJ2-2, with 11 positions matching TRBD1. There are 16 residues in the CDR3. V shed 2 bases and J 5 bases; nucleotides not matched to a gene: 5. Germline CDR1 and CDR2: SGHRS and YFSETQ. CDR3 region: CASSLTGTGGTGELFF. In nucleotides, the CDR3 is TGCGCCAGCAGCTTAACCGGGACAGGGGGGACCGGGGAGCTGTTTTTT.

The chain carries TRBV9 and TRBJ2-7; 7 bases are shared with TRBD1. The J segment lost 5 bases and the V segment lost 3 bases, leaving 11 bases of the junction unmatched. Germline assignment: CDR1 SGDLS and CDR2 YYNGEE. The CDR3 is made up of 15 amino acids. The CDR3 coding sequence is TGTGCCAGCAGCGGTTCGGGACAGACCCCCGACGAGCAGTACTTC. Protein: CASSGSGQTPDEQYF.

This clone was recorded a few times. V gene TRBV9 combines with J gene TRBJ2-7; the match to TRBD1 covers 7 bases. In germline, CDR1 is SGDLS, CDR2 YYNGEE. The V segment lost 2 bases and the J segment 3 bases; nucleotides outside the gene matches: 8. The CDR3 spans 15 residues. Written as DNA, the CDR3 is TGTGCCAGCAGCGTCGACAGGGCCTCCCTCTACGAGCAGTACTTC. Translation: CASSVDRASLYEQYF. Full variable domain (remainder filled in from reference TRBV9 and TRBJ2-7): DSGVTQTPKHLITATGQRVTLRCSPRSGDLSVYWYQQSLDQGLQFLIQYYNGEERAKGNILERFSAQQFPDLHSELNLSSLELGDSALYFCASSVDRASLYEQYFGPGTRLTVT.

The V and J genes are TRBV15 and TRBJ2-5, with TRBD1 matching 7 bases. The CDR3 has 16 residues. V lost 2 bases, J lost 4 bases, and 10 bases stayed unmatched. CDR1 is LNHNV, CDR2 YYDKDF, per germline (reference sequence). CDR3: CATSRYRQGYGETQYF. CDR3 DNA sequence: TGTGCCACCAGCAGATACAGACAGGGCTATGGAGAGACCCAGTACTTC. The whole variable domain, filled in from reference TRBV15 and TRBJ2-5, reads DAMVIQNPRYQVTQFGKPVTLSCSQTLNHNVMYWYQQKSSQAPKLLFHYYDKDFNNEADTPDNFQSRRPNTSFCFLDIRSPGLGDTAMYLCATSRYRQGYGETQYFGPGTRLLVL.

This chain uses TRBV7-2 with TRBJ1-5; TRBD1 agrees at 7 bases. Germline V lookup: CDR1 SGHTA, CDR2 FQGNSA. The CDR3 has 14 amino acids. The V segment lost 4 bases and the J segment 5 bases; nucleotides outside the gene matches: 5. This CDR3 is CASSSGQTYQPQHF. In nucleotides, the CDR3 is TGTGCCAGCAGCTCGGGACAGACTTATCAGCCCCAGCATTTT.

This clone appeared a few times. The chain carries TRBV24-1 and TRBJ2-1; D remains ambiguous. This CDR3 region has 13 residues. The germline V and J ends were trimmed by 3 bases and 9 bases, with 11 bases remaining between them. Germline CDR1 is KGHDR and CDR2 is SFDVKD. Here the CDR3 DNA reads TGTGCCACCAGTGATCAAACCACGGGTGAGCAGTTCTTC. It encodes CATSDQTTGEQFF.

Only a few counts were recorded for this clone. The V call is TRBV6-1, the J call TRBJ1-6; D might be TRBD1 (6 bases). Looked up from germline, CDR1 is MNHNS and CDR2 is SASEGT. The V end lost 1 base, the J end lost 10 bases, and 11 bases lay between the germline ends. The CDR3 has 14 residues. The CDR3 reads CASSEDRVRSPLHF. CDR3 nucleotide sequence: TGTGCCAGCAGTGAAGACAGGGTCCGGTCACCCCTCCACTTT.

In nucleotides, the CDR3 is TGTGCCACCAGCCGTCGCGGGGCTAGCGACCAAGAGACCCAGTACTTC. Translating gives CATSRRGASDQETQYF. The chain combines TRBV15 with TRBJ2-5; perhaps TRBD2 as D (6 bases). Trimming removed 5 bases at V and 0 bases at J, with 16 bases between. There are 16 residues in the CDR3. Germline assignment: CDR1 LNHNV and CDR2 YYDKDF (reference sequence).

A single count supports this clone. The genes are TRBV4-2 and TRBJ2-2, with TRBD1 matching over 8 bases. CDR1 and CDR2 from the germline V gene are LGHNA and YNFKEQ. The CDR3 spans 17 residues. Losses at the gene ends were 5 bases for V and 5 bases for J; bases not matched to a gene: 13. The CDR3 region is CASSLPLGQAFTGELFF. As DNA, the CDR3 is TGTGCCAGCAGCTTACCGTTGGGACAGGCGTTTACCGGGGAGCTGTTTTTT.

The rearrangement joins TRBV4-1 to TRBJ1-5, with 12 bases fitting TRBD1. Per the germline V gene, CDR1 is MGHRA and CDR2 is YSYEKL. V lost 4 bases, J lost 7 bases, and 8 bases stayed unmatched. The CDR3 loop spans 16 amino acids. Here the CDR3 DNA reads TGCGCCAGCAGCCTTAGAACCGGGACAGGGGGCCAGCCCCAGCATTTT. Protein: CASSLRTGTGGQPQHF.